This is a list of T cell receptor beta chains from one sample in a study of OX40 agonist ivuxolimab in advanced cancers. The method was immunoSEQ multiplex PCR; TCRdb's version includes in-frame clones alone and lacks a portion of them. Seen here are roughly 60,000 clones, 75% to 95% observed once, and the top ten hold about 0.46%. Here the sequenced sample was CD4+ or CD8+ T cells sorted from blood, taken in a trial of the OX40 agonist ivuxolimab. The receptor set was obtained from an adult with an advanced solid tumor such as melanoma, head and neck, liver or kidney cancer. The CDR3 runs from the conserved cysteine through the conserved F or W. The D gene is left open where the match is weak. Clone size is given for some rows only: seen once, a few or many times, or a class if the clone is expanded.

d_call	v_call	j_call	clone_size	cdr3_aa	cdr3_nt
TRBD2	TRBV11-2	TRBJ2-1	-	CASSLDRAGEQFF	TGTGCCAGCAGCTTAGATCGAGCGGGGGAGCAGTTCTTC
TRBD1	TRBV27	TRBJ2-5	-	CASSLTDRDKETQYF	TGTGCCAGCAGTTTAACCGACAGGGATAAAGAGACCCAGTACTTC
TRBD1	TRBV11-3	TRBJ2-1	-	CASSLDGTGGAGTYNEQFF	TGTGCCAGCAGCTTAGATGGGACAGGGGGCGCCGGTACCTACAATGAGCAGTTCTTC
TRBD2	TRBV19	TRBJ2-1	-	CASRPLAGNNEQFF	TGTGCCAGTAGGCCACTAGCGGGAAACAATGAGCAGTTCTTC
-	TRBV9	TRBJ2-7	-	CASSVVEGYEQYF	TGTGCCAGCAGCGTAGTGGAGGGCTACGAGCAGTACTTC
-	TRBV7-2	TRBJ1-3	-	CASSLALHLSGNTIYF	TGTGCCAGCAGCTTAGCCTTACACCTCTCTGGAAACACCATATATTTT
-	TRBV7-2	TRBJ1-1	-	CASSLVGQGTEAFF	TGTGCCAGCAGCTTAGTGGGACAAGGCACTGAAGCTTTCTTT
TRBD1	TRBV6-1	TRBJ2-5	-	CSTRAGGAETQYF	TGTTCCACCAGGGCAGGGGGCGCGGAGACCCAGTACTTC
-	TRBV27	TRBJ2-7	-	CASSLKPQIYEQYF	TGTGCCAGCAGTTTAAAACCTCAAATCTACGAGCAGTACTTC
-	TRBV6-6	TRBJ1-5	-	CASSPSNRVPNQPQHF	TGTGCCAGCAGCCCCTCAAACAGGGTCCCTAATCAGCCCCAGCATTTT
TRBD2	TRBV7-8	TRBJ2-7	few	CASSSPGTSGRFEQYF	TGTGCCAGCAGCTCCCCGGGGACTAGCGGGAGATTCGAGCAGTACTTC
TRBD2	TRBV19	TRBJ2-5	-	CATAEREKFEGSTETQYF	TGTGCCACTGCGGAGCGGGAGAAGTTTGAGGGCTCTACAGAGACCCAGTACTTC
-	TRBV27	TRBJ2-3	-	CASSFMAGPTDTQYF	TGTGCCAGCAGTTTTATGGCAGGCCCCACAGATACGCAGTATTTT
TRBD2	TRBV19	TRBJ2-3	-	CASSRREAGDTQYF	TGTGCCAGTAGTCGGCGGGAGGCCGGAGATACGCAGTATTTT
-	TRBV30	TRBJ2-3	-	CAWSVFFPDTQYF	TGTGCCTGGAGTGTGTTTTTTCCAGATACGCAGTATTTT
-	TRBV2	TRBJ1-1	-	CAINRGRNTEAFF	TGTGCCATCAACCGAGGAAGGAACACTGAAGCTTTCTTT
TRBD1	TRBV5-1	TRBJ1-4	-	CASRPGTGANEKLFF	TGCGCCAGCAGACCTGGGACAGGGGCAAATGAAAAACTGTTTTTT
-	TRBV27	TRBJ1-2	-	CASSLGGGSGYTF	TGTGCCAGCAGTTTAGGGGGTGGGAGTGGCTACACCTTC
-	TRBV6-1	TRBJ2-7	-	CASIPGAYYEQYF	TGTGCCAGCATCCCAGGGGCGTACTACGAGCAGTACTTC
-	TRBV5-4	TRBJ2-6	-	CASSLAWVVSGANVLTF	TGTGCCAGCAGCTTGGCCTGGGTAGTGTCTGGGGCCAACGTCCTGACTTTC
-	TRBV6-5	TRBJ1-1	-	CASSYALNTEAFF	TGTGCCAGCAGTTACGCCCTGAACACTGAAGCTTTCTTT
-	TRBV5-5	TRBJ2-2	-	CASSLGLNTGELFF	TGTGCCAGCAGCTTGGGCCTAAACACCGGGGAGCTGTTTTTT
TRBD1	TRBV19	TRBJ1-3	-	CASSMGGRGPGNTIYF	TGTGCCAGTAGTATGGGTGGCAGGGGGCCTGGAAACACCATATATTTT
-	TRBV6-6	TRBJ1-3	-	CASTAGSSGNTIYF	TGTGCCAGCACCGCAGGAAGCTCTGGAAACACCATATATTTT
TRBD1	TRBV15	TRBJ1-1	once	CATSRNRGGTEAFF	TGTGCCACCAGCAGAAACAGGGGTGGCACTGAAGCTTTCTTT
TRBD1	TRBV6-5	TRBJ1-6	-	CASSHTGGYNSPLHF	TGTGCCAGCAGTCACACAGGGGGGTATAATTCACCCCTCCACTTT
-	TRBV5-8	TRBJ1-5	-	CASSSPTDRFDQPQHF	TGTGCCAGCAGCTCACCCACAGACAGGTTTGATCAGCCCCAGCATTTT
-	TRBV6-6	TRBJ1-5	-	CASLGRGSNQPQHF	TGTGCCAGCCTAGGGAGGGGCAGCAATCAGCCCCAGCATTTT
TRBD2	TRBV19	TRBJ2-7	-	CASSFGTSGASEQYF	TGTGCCAGTAGCTTCGGGACTAGCGGGGCCTCCGAGCAGTACTTC
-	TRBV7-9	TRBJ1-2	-	CASSPYRVEDYGYTF	TGTGCCAGCAGCCCCTACAGGGTGGAGGACTATGGCTACACCTTC
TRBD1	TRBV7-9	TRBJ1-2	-	CASSDSRDRVGGYTF	TGTGCCAGCAGCGATAGCCGGGACAGGGTCGGAGGCTACACCTTC
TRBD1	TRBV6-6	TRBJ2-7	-	CASSSSGTGGYEQYF	TGTGCCAGCAGTTCCTCTGGGACAGGGGGCTACGAGCAGTACTTC
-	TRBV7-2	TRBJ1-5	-	CASSLGLGGGNQPQHF	TGTGCCAGCAGCTTAGGACTCGGAGGTGGCAATCAGCCCCAGCATTTT
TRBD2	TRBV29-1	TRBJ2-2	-	CSVGGNPTGELFF	TGCAGCGTGGGAGGGAATCCCACCGGGGAGCTGTTTTTT
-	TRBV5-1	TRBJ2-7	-	CASSLEGTFSYEQYF	TGCGCCAGCAGCTTGGAAGGGACTTTCTCCTACGAGCAGTACTTC
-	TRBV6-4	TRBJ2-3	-	CASSDTGGYTQYF	TGTGCCAGCAGTGACACAGGAGGGTATACGCAGTATTTT
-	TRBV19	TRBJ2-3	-	CASSIGTATSTDTQYF	TGTGCCAGTAGTATAGGGACAGCTACTAGCACAGATACGCAGTATTTT
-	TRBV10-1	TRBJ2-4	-	CASSGLGSGNIQYF	TGCGCCAGCAGTGGATTGGGTTCGGGAAACATTCAGTACTTC
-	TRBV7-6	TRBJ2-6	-	CASSAVAPAASGANVLTF	TGTGCCAGCAGCGCCGTAGCTCCAGCAGCCTCTGGGGCCAACGTCCTGACTTTC
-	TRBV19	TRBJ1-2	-	CASNRVGVYGYTF	TGTGCCAGTAACCGGGTGGGAGTCTATGGCTACACCTTC
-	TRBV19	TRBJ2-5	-	CASSLQGGETQYF	TGTGCCAGTAGTCTACAGGGAGGAGAGACCCAGTACTTC
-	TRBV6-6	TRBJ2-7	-	CASRREGTYEQYF	TGTGCCAGCCGTAGAGAGGGTACTTACGAGCAGTACTTC
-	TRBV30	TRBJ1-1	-	CAWSEQAEAFF	TGTGCCTGGAGTGAACAGGCTGAAGCTTTCTTT
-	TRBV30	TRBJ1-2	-	CAWSVGPGATGYTF	TGTGCCTGGAGTGTAGGGCCGGGGGCGACAGGCTACACCTTC
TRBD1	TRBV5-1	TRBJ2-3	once	CASSLPTGASTDTQYF	TGCGCCAGCAGCCTACCGACAGGGGCGAGCACAGATACGCAGTATTTT